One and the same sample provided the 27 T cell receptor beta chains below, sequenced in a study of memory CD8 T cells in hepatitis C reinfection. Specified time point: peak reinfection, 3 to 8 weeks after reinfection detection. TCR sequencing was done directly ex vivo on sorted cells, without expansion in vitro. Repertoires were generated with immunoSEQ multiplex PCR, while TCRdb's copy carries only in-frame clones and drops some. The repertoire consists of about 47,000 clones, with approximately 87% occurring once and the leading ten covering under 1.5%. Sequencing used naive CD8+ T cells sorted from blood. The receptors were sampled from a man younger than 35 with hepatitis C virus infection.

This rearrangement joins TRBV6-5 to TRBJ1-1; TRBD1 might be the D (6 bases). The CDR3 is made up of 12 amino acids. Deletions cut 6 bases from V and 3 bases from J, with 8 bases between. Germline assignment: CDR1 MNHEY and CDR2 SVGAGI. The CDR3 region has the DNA TGTGCCAGCAGGACAGGATACACTGAAGCTTTCTTT. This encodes CASRTGYTEAFF.

This CDR3 reads CASSQRQGDIYTDTQYF. The CDR3 coding sequence is TGTGCCAGCAGCCAGAGACAGGGGGATATCTACACAGATACGCAGTATTTT. This rearrangement joins TRBV4-2 to TRBJ2-3; 9 bases line up with TRBD1. With 3 bases clipped from V and 2 bases from J, the junction kept 9 bases outside the gene matches. This CDR3 has 17 amino acids. Germline assignment: CDR1 LGHNA and CDR2 YNFKEQ.

CDR3 loop: CASSYLVGEKANEKLFF. The CDR3 DNA is TGTGCCAGCAGTTACCTAGTAGGAGAAAAGGCTAATGAAAAACTGTTTTTT. The chain employs TRBV27 and TRBJ1-4; D is undetermined. The CDR3 runs to 17 residues. The V end lost 4 bases, the J end lost 3 bases, and 18 bases lay between the germline ends. In germline, CDR1 is MNHEY, CDR2 SMNVEV (reference sequence).

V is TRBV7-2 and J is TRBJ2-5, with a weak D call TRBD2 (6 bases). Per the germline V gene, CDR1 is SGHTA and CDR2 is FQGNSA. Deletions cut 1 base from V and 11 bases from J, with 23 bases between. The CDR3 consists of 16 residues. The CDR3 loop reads CASSLVGTPDLRWQYF. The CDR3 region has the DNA TGTGCCAGCAGCTTAGTGGGGACTCCAGACCTACGATGGCAGTACTTC. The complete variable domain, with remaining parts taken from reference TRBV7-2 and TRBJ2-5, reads GAGVSQSPSNKVTEKGKDVELRCDPISGHTALYWYRQSLGQGLEFLIYFQGNSAPDKSGLPSDRFSAERTGGSVSTLTIQRTQQEDSAVYLCASSLVGTPDLRWQYFGPGTRLLVL.

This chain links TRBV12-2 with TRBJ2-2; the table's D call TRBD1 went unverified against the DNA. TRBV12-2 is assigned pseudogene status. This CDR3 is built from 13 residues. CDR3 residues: CASRYRGPGELFF. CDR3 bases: TGTGCAAGTCGGTACAGGGGCCCCGGGGAGCTGTTTTTT.

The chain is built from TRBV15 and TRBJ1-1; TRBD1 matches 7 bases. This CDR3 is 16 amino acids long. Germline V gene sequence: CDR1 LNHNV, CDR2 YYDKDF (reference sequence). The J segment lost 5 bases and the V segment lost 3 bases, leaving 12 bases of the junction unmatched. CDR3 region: CATSSYSAGGRTEAFF. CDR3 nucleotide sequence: TGTGCCACCAGCAGTTATTCGGCAGGGGGGAGGACTGAAGCTTTCTTT.

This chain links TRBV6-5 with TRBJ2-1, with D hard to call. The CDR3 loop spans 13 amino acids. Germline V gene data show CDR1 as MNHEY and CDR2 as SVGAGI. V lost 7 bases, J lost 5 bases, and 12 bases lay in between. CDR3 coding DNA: TGTGCCAGCACCTTAACAGAGAACAATGAGCAGTTCTTC. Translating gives CASTLTENNEQFF.

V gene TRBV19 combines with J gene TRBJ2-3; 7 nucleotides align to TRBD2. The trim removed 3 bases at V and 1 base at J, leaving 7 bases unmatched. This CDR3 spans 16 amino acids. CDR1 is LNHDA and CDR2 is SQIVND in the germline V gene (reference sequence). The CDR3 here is CASSITTGRGTDTQYF. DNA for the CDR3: TGTGCCAGTAGTATTACGACGGGGAGGGGCACAGATACGCAGTATTTT.

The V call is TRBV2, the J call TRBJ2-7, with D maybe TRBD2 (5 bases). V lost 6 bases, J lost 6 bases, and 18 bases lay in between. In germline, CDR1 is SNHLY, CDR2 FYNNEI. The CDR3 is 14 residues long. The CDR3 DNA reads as TGTGCCAGCAGCCGACGAGCGGCCGCGGGCGAGCAGTACGTC. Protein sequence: CASSRRAAAGEQYV.

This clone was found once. The DNA of the CDR3 is TGTGCCAGCAGCCAGGACAGTCCTAATGAAAAACTGTTTTTT. Residues: CASSQDSPNEKLFF. The genes are TRBV7-9 and TRBJ1-4, with D possibly matching TRBD1 (6 bases). This CDR3 is built from 14 residues. Trimming took 5 bases from V and 3 from J, leaving 10 bases between them. The germline gives CDR1 SEHNR, CDR2 FQNEAQ (reference sequence).

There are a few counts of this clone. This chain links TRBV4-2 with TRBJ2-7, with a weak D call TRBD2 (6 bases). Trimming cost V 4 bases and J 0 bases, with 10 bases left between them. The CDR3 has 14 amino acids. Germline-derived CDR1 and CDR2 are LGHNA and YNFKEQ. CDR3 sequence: CASSRIADSYEQYF. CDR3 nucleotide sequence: TGTGCCAGCAGCCGAATAGCGGACTCCTACGAGCAGTACTTC.

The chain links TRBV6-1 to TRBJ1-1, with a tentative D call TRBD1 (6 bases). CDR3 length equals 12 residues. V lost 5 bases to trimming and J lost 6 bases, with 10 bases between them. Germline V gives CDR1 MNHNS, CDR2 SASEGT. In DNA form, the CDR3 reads TGTGCCAGCAGTTCGGGGGGGCCTGAAGCTTTCTTT. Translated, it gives CASSSGGPEAFF.

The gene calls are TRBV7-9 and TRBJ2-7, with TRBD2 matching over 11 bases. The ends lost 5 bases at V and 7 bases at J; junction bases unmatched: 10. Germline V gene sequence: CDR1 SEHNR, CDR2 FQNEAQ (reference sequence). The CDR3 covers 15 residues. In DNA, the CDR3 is TGTGCCAGCAGCAGCCTACTAGCGGGGGCGAGTGAGCAGTACGTC. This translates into CASSSLLAGASEQYV.

CDR3 amino acids: CASSLARQGNDEQFF. CDR3 nucleotides: TGTGCCAGCAGCTTAGCCAGACAGGGGAACGATGAGCAGTTCTTC. The chain links TRBV7-8 to TRBJ2-1, with 8 bases aligning to TRBD1. This CDR3 has 15 amino acids. The V and J ends lost 0 bases and 8 bases, in that order; junction bases with no gene match: 6. Germline V CDR1 and CDR2: SGHVS, FQNEAQ. Drawing the rest from reference TRBV7-8 and TRBJ2-1, the complete variable domain is GAGVSQSPRYKVAKRGQDVALRCDPISGHVSLFWYQQALGQGPEFLTYFQNEAQLDKSGLPSDRFFAERPEGSVSTLKIQRTQQEDSAVYLCASSLARQGNDEQFFGPGTRLTVL.

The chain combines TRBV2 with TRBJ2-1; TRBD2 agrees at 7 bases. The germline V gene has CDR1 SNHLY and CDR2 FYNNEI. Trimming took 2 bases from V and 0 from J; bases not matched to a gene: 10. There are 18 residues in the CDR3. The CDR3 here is CASSELGAGVSSYNEQFF. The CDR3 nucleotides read TGTGCCAGCAGTGAACTCGGGGCGGGAGTCAGCTCCTACAATGAGCAGTTCTTC.

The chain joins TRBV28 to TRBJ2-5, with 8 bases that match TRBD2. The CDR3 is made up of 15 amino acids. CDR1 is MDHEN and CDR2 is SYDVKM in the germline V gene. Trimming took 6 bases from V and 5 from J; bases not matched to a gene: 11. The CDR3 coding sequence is TGTGCCAGCAGCGAAGTTAGCGGGGCCGCGGAGACCCAGTACTTC. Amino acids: CASSEVSGAAETQYF.

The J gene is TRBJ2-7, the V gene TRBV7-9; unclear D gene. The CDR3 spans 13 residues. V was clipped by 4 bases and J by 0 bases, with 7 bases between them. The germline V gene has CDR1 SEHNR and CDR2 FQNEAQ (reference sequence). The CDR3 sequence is CASSSSYSYEQYF. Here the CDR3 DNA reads TGTGCCAGCAGCTCGAGTTACTCCTACGAGCAGTACTTC.

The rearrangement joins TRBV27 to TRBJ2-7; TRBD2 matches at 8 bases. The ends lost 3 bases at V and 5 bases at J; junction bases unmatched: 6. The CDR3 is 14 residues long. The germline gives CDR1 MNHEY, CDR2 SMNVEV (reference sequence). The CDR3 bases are TGTGCCAGCAGTTTCGGGACTAGTGTAGACGAGCAGTACTTC. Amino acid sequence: CASSFGTSVDEQYF.

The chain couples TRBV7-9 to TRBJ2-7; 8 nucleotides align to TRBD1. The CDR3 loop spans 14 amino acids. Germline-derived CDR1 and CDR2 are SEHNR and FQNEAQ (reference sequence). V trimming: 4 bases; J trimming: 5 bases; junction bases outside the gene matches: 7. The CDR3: CASSSAGQGHEQYF. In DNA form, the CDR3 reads TGTGCCAGCAGCTCCGCCGGACAGGGACACGAGCAGTACTTC.

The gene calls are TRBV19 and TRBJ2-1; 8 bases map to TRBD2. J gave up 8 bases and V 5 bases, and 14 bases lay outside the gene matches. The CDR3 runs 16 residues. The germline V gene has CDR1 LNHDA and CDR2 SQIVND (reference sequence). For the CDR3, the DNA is TGTGCCAGTAGTCTCGGACTAGCAGGCTTCCTATATGAGCAGTTCTTC. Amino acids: CASSLGLAGFLYEQFF.

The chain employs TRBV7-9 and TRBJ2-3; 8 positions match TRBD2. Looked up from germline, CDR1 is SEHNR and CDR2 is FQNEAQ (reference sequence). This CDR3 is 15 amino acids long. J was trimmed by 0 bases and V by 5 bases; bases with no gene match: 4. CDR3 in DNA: TGTGCCAGCAGCAATAGCGGGACTAGCACAGATACGCAGTATTTT. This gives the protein CASSNSGTSTDTQYF.

The CDR3 nucleotides are TGTGCCAGCTCCCGGCGGGATACGCAGTATTTT. Encoded protein: CASSRRDTQYF. This chain links TRBV11-2 with TRBJ2-3; no clear D gene. Germline-derived CDR1 and CDR2 are SGHAT and FQNNGV. This CDR3 has 11 residues. Trimming took off 8 bases at V and 6 bases at J, with 9 bases between the two ends.

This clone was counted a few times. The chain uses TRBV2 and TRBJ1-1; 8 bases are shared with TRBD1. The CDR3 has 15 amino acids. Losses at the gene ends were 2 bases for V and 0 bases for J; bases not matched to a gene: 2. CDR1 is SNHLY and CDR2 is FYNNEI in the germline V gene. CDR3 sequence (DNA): TGTGCCAGCAGTGAAAGGACAGGGATGAACACTGAAGCTTTCTTT. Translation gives CASSERTGMNTEAFF. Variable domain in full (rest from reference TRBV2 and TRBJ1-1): EPEVTQTPSHQVTQMGQEVILRCVPISNHLYFYWYRQILGQKVEFLVSFYNNEISEKSEIFDDQFSVERPDGSNFTLKIRSTKLEDSAMYFCASSERTGMNTEAFFGQGTRLTVV.

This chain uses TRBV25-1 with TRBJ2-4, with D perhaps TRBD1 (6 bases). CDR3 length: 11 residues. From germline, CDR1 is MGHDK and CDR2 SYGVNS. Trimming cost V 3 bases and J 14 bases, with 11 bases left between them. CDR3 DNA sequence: TGTGCCAGCAGTGATGGAGACAGGAAGTACTTC. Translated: CASSDGDRKYF.

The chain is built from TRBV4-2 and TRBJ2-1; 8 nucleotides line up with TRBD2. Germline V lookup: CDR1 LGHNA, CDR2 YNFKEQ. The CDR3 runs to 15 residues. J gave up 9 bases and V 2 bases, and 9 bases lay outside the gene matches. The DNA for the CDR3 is TGTGCCAGCAGCCAATATAGCGGGGCCTTAGTTGAGCAGTTCTTC. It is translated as CASSQYSGALVEQFF.

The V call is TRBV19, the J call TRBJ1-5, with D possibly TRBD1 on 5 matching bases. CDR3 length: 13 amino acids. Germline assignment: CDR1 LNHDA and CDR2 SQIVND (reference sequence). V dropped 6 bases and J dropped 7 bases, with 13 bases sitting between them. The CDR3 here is CASSYGGGQPQHF. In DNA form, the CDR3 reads TGTGCCAGTAGCTATGGGGGGGGGCAGCCCCAGCATTTT.

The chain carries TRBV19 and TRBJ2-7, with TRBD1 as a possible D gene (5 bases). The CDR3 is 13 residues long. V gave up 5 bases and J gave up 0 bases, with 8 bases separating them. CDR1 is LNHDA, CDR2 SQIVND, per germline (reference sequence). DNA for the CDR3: TGTGCCAGTAGTGTCGACAGCTCCTACGAGCAGTACGTC. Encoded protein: CASSVDSSYEQYV.